A single sample gave rise to the 20 T cell receptor beta chains below, sequenced in a study of cytomegalovirus exposure and HLA in healthy donors (dated by TCRdb to 2016 to 2017). The library was made by the immunoSEQ multiplex PCR assay. The multiplex PCR relied on a mix of 60 forward primers for TCR Vbeta segments and 13 reverse primers for TCR Jbeta segments. Entries here come from immuneACCESS through TCRdb and include only in-frame sequences with V and J called. Some clones fail to appear in such tables; in the studies checked, an unresolved V gene covers under half of the shortfall, and the cause of the remainder is unknown. This sample has 250,000 to 300,000 clones in its table, and approximately 84% of those were observed once. 1.5% to 2.5% of the sample is held by the ten biggest clonotypes. Sequences were obtained from PBMCs. These receptors originate from a woman aged 40 to 49 in good health and CMV-seropositive.

The V call is TRBV28, the J call TRBJ2-5; 7 positions agree with TRBD2. Germline V gene data show CDR1 as MDHEN and CDR2 as SYDVKM. The CDR3 totals 14 residues. The V segment lost 2 bases and the J segment 3 bases; nucleotides outside the gene matches: 3. CDR3 DNA sequence: TGTGCCAGCAGTTTAATTCTAGCGGAAGAGACCCAGTACTTC. Amino acids: CASSLILAEETQYF.

The chain is built from TRBV28 and TRBJ1-6; TRBD1 agrees at 7 bases. This CDR3 contains 12 residues. Germline V lookup: CDR1 MDHEN, CDR2 SYDVKM. Written as DNA, the CDR3 is TGTGCTTCCGAGACAGGGTATTCACCCCTCCACTTT. Its translation is CASETGYSPLHF.

V gene TRBV7-3 combines with J gene TRBJ2-1, with 7 bases aligning to TRBD2. Per germline, CDR1 SGHTA and CDR2 FQGTGA. CDR3 length equals 16 residues. V lost 4 bases and J lost 2; bases outside the gene matches: 8. The CDR3 here is CASSSRLAQPYNEQFF. The CDR3 DNA reads TGTGCCAGCAGCTCCCGACTAGCACAACCCTACAATGAGCAGTTCTTC. The full variable domain, completed using reference TRBV7-3 and TRBJ2-1, is GAGVSQTPSNKVTEKGKYVELRCDPISGHTALYWYRQSLGQGPEFLIYFQGTGAADDSGLPNDRFFAVRPEGSVSTLKIQRTERGDSAVYLCASSSRLAQPYNEQFFGPGTRLTVL.

The CDR3 spells CASHAPTVNTEAFF. CDR3 sequence (DNA): TGTGCCAGCCACGCCCCGACAGTGAACACTGAAGCTTTCTTT. The chain is built from TRBV6-4 and TRBJ1-1; D is perhaps TRBD1 (5 bases). Trimming took off 8 bases at V and 0 bases at J, with 13 bases between the two ends. Germline V lookup: CDR1 MRHNA, CDR2 SNTAGT. The CDR3 is 14 amino acids.

V gene TRBV30 combines with J gene TRBJ2-2, with a possible D match to TRBD2 (5 bases). The CDR3 runs 11 residues. V shed 5 bases and J shed 5 bases, with 6 bases lying between them. Germline loops: CDR1 GTSNPN, CDR2 SVGIG (reference sequence). CDR3 coding DNA: TGTGCCTGGGGAGGTACCGGGGAGCTGTTTTTT. Amino acids: CAWGGTGELFF.

V and J are TRBV28 and TRBJ2-5; D possibly corresponds to TRBD2 (6 bases). This CDR3 contains 16 residues. Trimming left V 4 bases short and J 5 bases short, with 20 bases between. Germline CDR1 reads MDHEN; CDR2 reads SYDVKM. The CDR3 DNA is TGTGCCAGCAGTTCCACCCTTTACGGGAGTTGGGAGACCCAGTACTTC. Translating gives CASSSTLYGSWETQYF.

This chain's CDR3 is CASRASGSPRETQYF. The CDR3 DNA follows: TGTGCCAGCAGAGCTAGCGGGAGTCCGCGAGAGACCCAGTACTTC. The chain uses TRBV2 and TRBJ2-5, with 10 bases lining up with TRBD2. V was clipped by 6 bases and J by 4 bases; unmatched bases: 8. The germline CDR1 and CDR2 sequences are SNHLY and FYNNEI. This CDR3 is built from 15 residues.

The CDR3 DNA reads as TGCAGCGTCCACGGACTAGCGGGAGCATTTGAGCAGTTCTTC. Translating it yields CSVHGLAGAFEQFF. The rearrangement joins TRBV29-1 to TRBJ2-1, with 13 positions matching TRBD2. Germline V gives CDR1 SQVTM, CDR2 ANQGSEA. The CDR3 extends over 14 amino acids. The ends lost 6 bases at V and 9 bases at J; junction bases unmatched: 8.

This clone was seen more than once but under ten times. V is TRBV20-1 and J is TRBJ2-7; D might be TRBD2 (5 bases). The CDR3 contains 10 residues. V was cut by 6 bases and J by 8 bases, with 11 bases left in between. Germline lookup yields CDR1 DFQATT and CDR2 SNEGSKA (reference sequence). CDR3 sequence: CSAQRTQQYF. CDR3 nucleotides: TGCAGTGCCCAACGGACTCAGCAGTACTTC.

The CDR3 DNA sequence: TGCAGCGTTGCTGCGGCCGTGAACTATGGCTACACCTTC. It translates to CSVAAAVNYGYTF. The chain is built from TRBV29-1 and TRBJ1-2; D gene ambiguous. Per germline, CDR1 SQVTM and CDR2 ANQGSEA. The CDR3 sequence is 13 residues long. V was pared by 4 bases and J by 2 bases, with 11 bases between. The full variable domain, rest sourced from reference TRBV29-1 and TRBJ1-2, is SAVISQKPSRDICQRGTSLTIQCQVDSQVTMMFWYRQQPGQSLTLIATANQGSEATYESGFVIDKFPISRPNLTFSTLTVSNMSPEDSSIYLCSVAAAVNYGYTFGSGTRLTVV.

The chain employs TRBV5-1 and TRBJ1-1, with no clear D. CDR1 is SGHRS and CDR2 is YFSETQ in the germline V gene. The ends were cut back, 4 bases at V and 1 base at J, with 14 bases in the middle. This CDR3 has 15 residues. As DNA, the CDR3 is TGCGCCAGCAGCCCATCGACGGCGGGGAACACTGAAGCTTTCTTT. Its protein is CASSPSTAGNTEAFF. Complete variable domain (other parts from reference TRBV5-1 and TRBJ1-1): KAGVTQTPRYLIKTRGQQVTLSCSPISGHRSVSWYQQTPGQGLQFLFEYFSETQRNKGNFPGRFSGRQFSNSRSEMNVSTLELGDSALYLCASSPSTAGNTEAFFGQGTRLTVV.

The rearrangement links TRBV7-2 to TRBJ2-3; D gene ambiguous. The CDR3 is 15 residues long. Trimming took 5 bases from V and 1 from J, leaving 13 bases between them. Germline values: CDR1 SGHTA, CDR2 FQGNSA. The CDR3 nucleotides are TGTGCCAGCAGCCCCCGTGTACTCGGCACAGATACGCAGTATTTT. Amino acid sequence: CASSPRVLGTDTQYF. The full variable domain, completed using reference TRBV7-2 and TRBJ2-3, is GAGVSQSPSNKVTEKGKDVELRCDPISGHTALYWYRQSLGQGLEFLIYFQGNSAPDKSGLPSDRFSAERTGGSVSTLTIQRTQQEDSAVYLCASSPRVLGTDTQYFGPGTRLTVL.

This clone was detected only once. The rearrangement links TRBV19 to TRBJ2-7, with D perhaps matching TRBD2 (6 bases). CDR1 is LNHDA and CDR2 is SQIVND in the germline V gene (reference sequence). This CDR3 is built from 14 residues. Trimming removed 2 bases at V and 1 base at J, with 9 bases between. In DNA, the CDR3 is TGTGCCAGTAGTATATCGGGGGAGTCCTACGAGCAGTACTTC. Its translation: CASSISGESYEQYF.

The rearrangement joins TRBV21-1 to TRBJ1-3. TRBV21-1 is a documented pseudogene. The CDR3 is 13 amino acids. The CDR3 loop is CASGGVSGNTIYF. DNA of the CDR3: TGTGCCAGCGGGGGGGTTTCTGGAAACACCATATATTTT.

This clone was counted only a few times. The chain links TRBV7-2 to TRBJ1-6, with D possibly being TRBD1 (5 bases). The CDR3 runs to 13 residues. Trimming left V 1 base short and J 9 bases short, with 7 bases between. Germline V gives CDR1 SGHTA, CDR2 FQGNSA. CDR3 DNA sequence: TGTGCCAGCAGCTTAGTCCAGGGTTCACCCCTCCACTTT. Protein product: CASSLVQGSPLHF.

Worth noting for this clone: Other nucleotide sequences from this sample produce the same CDR3. The V call is TRBV7-2, the J call TRBJ2-1; D not resolved. This CDR3 has 13 residues. Germline CDR1 reads SGHTA; CDR2 reads FQGNSA. Trimming left V 1 base short and J 9 bases short, with 10 bases between. The DNA for the CDR3 is TGTGCCAGCAGCTTAGAATATACAAGTGAGCAGTTCTTC. The encoded protein is CASSLEYTSEQFF.

Comments on this clone: The sample holds other DNA sequences that translate to the same CDR3. The rearrangement joins TRBV6-6 to TRBJ2-5; 11 bases are a match to TRBD2. Germline V gives CDR1 MNHNY, CDR2 SVGAGI (reference sequence). The CDR3 extends over 16 amino acids. J was trimmed by 4 bases and V by 3 bases; bases with no gene match: 7. CDR3 sequence (DNA): TGTGCCAGCAGTTATAGCCTAGCGGGAGGCACAGAGACCCAGTACTTC. Protein: CASSYSLAGGTETQYF.

The chain has TRBV4-1 and TRBJ1-2, with D tentatively TRBD1 (5 bases). This CDR3 region has 14 residues. Between the trimmed V and J ends, which lost 0 bases and 4 bases, there was a span of 9 bases. Germline V CDR1 and CDR2: MGHRA, YSYEKL. DNA of the CDR3: TGCGCCAGCAGCCAAGACGGGGGAAGCTATGGCTACACCTTC. This gives the protein CASSQDGGSYGYTF.

This chain links TRBV6-5 with TRBJ2-7; 10 bases map to TRBD2. V was pared by 6 bases and J by 6 bases, with 11 bases of the junction left unmatched. This CDR3 has 15 residues. Per the germline V gene, CDR1 is MNHEY and CDR2 is SVGAGI. The chain's CDR3 is CASRESSGRNREQYF. In nucleotides, the CDR3 is TGTGCCAGCAGGGAGAGTAGCGGGAGGAATCGCGAGCAGTACTTC.

The chain has TRBV5-4 and TRBJ1-1; no clear D. Germline lookup yields CDR1 SGHNT and CDR2 YYREEE (reference sequence). This CDR3 has 14 amino acids. Trimming pared 3 bases from V and 6 bases from J, leaving 15 bases between. CDR3 sequence (DNA): TGTGCCAGCAGCTCTTCGTGGAGGGCCGCTGAAGCTTTCTTT. It encodes CASSSSWRAAEAFF. Based on the CDR3 plus reference TRBV5-4 and TRBJ1-1, the full variable domain is ETGVTQSPTHLIKTRGQQVTLRCSSQSGHNTVSWYQQALGQGPQFIFQYYREEENGRGNFPPRFSGLQFPNYSSELNVNALELDDSALYLCASSSSWRAAEAFFGQGTRLTVV.